This T cell receptor beta chain emerged from a study of cytomegalovirus exposure and HLA in healthy donors. Broader study findings: It was reportedly the case that the classifier diagnosed cytomegalovirus status with high specificity and sensitivity.

With regard to this clone: Its antigen remains unknown.

Data came from immunoSEQ multiplex PCR; TCRdb stores just in-frame clones and leaves some out. Of 150,000 to 200,000 clones listed, more than 65% are singletons. Sample: PBMCs. The receptor was derived from a woman aged 18 to 35 in good health and CMV-seropositive.

CDR3 protein: CASSRPGQGARGYTF. The CDR3 bases are TGCGCCAGCAGCCGTCCGGGACAGGGGGCGCGGGGCTACACCTTC. The chain combines TRBV4-1 with TRBJ1-2, with 12 nucleotides matching TRBD1. Unmatched junction bases numbered 8, after V lost 4 bases and J lost 8 bases. Germline V gives CDR1 MGHRA, CDR2 YSYEKL. The CDR3 totals 15 residues.